The 7 T cell receptor beta chains presented below share a single source sample, sequenced in a study of neurological immune-mediated disorders. MiXCR was run by TCRdb on the 5' RACE reads, yielding one entry per CDR3 protein. In the table there are about 50,000 distinct CDR3 sequences, approximately 15% of which are singletons. Sequenced: PBMCs. These receptors originate from a man aged 60 to 69 in good health.

This clonotype showed up many times. The chain couples TRBV27 to TRBJ2-1, with 9 nucleotides matching TRBD1. From germline, CDR1 is MNHEY and CDR2 SMNVEV (reference sequence). The CDR3 consists of 15 residues. Germline trimming cut 8 bases from V and 4 bases from J; bases unmatched to any gene: 9. The CDR3 region has the DNA TGTGCCAGCCTGGACAGGGGATACCCTTACAATGAGCAGTTCTTC. It specifies CASLDRGYPYNEQFF.

This clonotype was seen ten or more times. The chain recombines TRBV5-5 with TRBJ1-1, with D unclear. Between the trimmed V and J ends, which lost 1 base and 1 base, there was a span of 8 bases. CDR1 is SGHKS and CDR2 is YYEKEE in the germline V gene (reference sequence). CDR3 length: 14 residues. The CDR3 protein is CASSLSGGNTEAFF. The DNA of the CDR3 is TGTGCCAGCAGCTTGTCTGGTGGGAACACTGAAGCTTTCTTT.

This clonotype has ten or more counts. The chain joins TRBV6-6 to TRBJ2-3; 8 nucleotides align to TRBD1. The V and J ends lost 6 bases and 3 bases, in that order; junction bases with no gene match: 17. This CDR3 has 18 residues. Germline V gene lookup returns CDR1 MNHNY and CDR2 SVGAGI (reference sequence). The CDR3 coding sequence is TGTGCCAGCAGCCTACCGCAGGGGGCGCCCCGAATAACAGATACGCAGTATTTT. Residues: CASSLPQGAPRITDTQYF.

This clonotype was counted at least ten times. The chain couples TRBV3-1 to TRBJ2-1, with TRBD1 as a possible D gene (6 bases). V was trimmed by 0 bases and J by 6 bases, leaving 12 bases between them. The CDR3 has 15 amino acids. Germline CDR1 reads LGHDT; CDR2 reads YNNKEL (reference sequence). The CDR3 protein is CASSQDQGRSNEQFF. For the CDR3, the DNA is TGTGCCAGCAGCCAAGACCAGGGGCGTTCCAATGAGCAGTTCTTC.

There are many counts of this clonotype. V usage is TRBV9 and J usage is TRBJ1-1; D is ambiguous. Germline V lookup: CDR1 SGDLS, CDR2 YYNGEE. This CDR3 spans 13 amino acids. The V and J ends lost 0 bases and 4 bases respectively, with 7 bases between them. The CDR3 sequence is CASSVGEPTEAFF. The DNA of the CDR3 is TGTGCCAGCAGCGTAGGAGAACCCACTGAAGCTTTCTTT.

This clonotype was counted many times. The gene calls are TRBV20-1 and TRBJ2-2, with a tentative D call TRBD2 (5 bases). V was pared by 3 bases and J by 3 bases, with 20 bases between. CDR3 length equals 17 residues. Germline CDR1 DFQATT, CDR2 SNEGSKA (reference sequence). Here the CDR3 DNA reads TGCAGTGCTAGCGGCGGGTTTGATCCCAGTTACACCGGGGAGCTGTTTTTT. This translates into CSASGGFDPSYTGELFF.

This clonotype was seen many times. The chain employs TRBV4-2 and TRBJ2-3; D is unclear. Germline V gene sequence: CDR1 LGHNA, CDR2 YNFKEQ. Trimming pared 0 bases from V and 2 bases from J, leaving 6 bases between. There are 14 residues in the CDR3. CDR3 bases: TGTGCCAGCAGCCAAGATCGGCTCACAGATACGCAGTATTTT. This sequence encodes CASSQDRLTDTQYF.